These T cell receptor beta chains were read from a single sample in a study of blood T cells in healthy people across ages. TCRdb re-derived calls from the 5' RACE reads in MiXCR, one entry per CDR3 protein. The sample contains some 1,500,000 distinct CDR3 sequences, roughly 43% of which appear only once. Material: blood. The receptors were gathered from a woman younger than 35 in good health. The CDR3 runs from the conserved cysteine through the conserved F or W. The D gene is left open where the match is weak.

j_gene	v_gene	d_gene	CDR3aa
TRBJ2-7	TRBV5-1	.	CASSGHSSYNEQYF
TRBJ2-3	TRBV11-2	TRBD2	CASSLPLAGLTDTQYF
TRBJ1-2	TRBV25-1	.	CASTLREGWWGYTF
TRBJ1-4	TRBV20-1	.	CSATGGGGEKLFF
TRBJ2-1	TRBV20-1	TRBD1	CSASEQGNEQFF
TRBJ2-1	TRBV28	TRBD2	CASEGGLALFNEQFF
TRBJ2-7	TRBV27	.	CASSSTGTEQYF
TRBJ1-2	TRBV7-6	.	CASSSILRGESYTF
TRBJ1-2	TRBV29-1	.	CSVWVRVNYDYGYTF
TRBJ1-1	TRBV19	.	CASRTDRKKAFF
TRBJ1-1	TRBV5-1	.	CASSLVSGPTEAFF
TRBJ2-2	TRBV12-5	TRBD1	CASGLAQGDRVNTGELFF
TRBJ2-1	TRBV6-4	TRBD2	CASSEMASGSYNEQFF
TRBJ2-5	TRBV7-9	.	CASSLAQGWTRYF
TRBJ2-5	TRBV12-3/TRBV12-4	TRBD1	CASAGTGGVETQYF
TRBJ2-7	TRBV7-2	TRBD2	CASSLGTSGRASGYEQYF
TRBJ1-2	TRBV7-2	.	CASSWDTYYGYTF
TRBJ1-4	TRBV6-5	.	CASSILADRKLFF
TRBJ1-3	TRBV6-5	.	CASRLDRSSGNTIYF
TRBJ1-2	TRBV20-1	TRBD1	CSAPGQGAWGYTF